This T cell receptor (beta chain) was captured by sequencing in a study of cytomegalovirus exposure and HLA in healthy donors. About the research overall: Later analysis reported that the 120 or so validation repertoires shared the platform of the roughly 680 first-cohort repertoires.

Assay: immunoSEQ multiplex PCR; the TCRdb copy retains only in-frame clones and omits some. The table has 120,000 or so clones, around 90% seen once; the top ten hold about 2%. The CDR3 has 12 amino acids. Germline-derived CDR1 and CDR2 are SQVTM and ANQGSEA. V gave up 6 bases and J gave up 15 bases, with 21 bases separating them. The source is a young woman in good health and CMV-seronegative. The material sequenced was PBMCs. The chain joins TRBV29-1 to TRBJ2-4, with TRBD2 as a possible D gene (7 bases). For the CDR3, the DNA is TGCAGCGTCGCCTTTGGGGGGGCTTGGCGGTACTTC. This encodes CSVAFGGAWRYF.